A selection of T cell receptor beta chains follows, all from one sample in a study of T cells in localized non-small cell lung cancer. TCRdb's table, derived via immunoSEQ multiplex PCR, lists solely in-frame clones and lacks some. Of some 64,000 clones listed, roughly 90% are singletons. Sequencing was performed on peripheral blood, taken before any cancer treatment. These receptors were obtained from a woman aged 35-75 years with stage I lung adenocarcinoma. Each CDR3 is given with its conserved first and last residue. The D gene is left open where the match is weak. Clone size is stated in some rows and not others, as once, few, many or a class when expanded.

CASSLHGSGGSPLHF	TGTGCCAGCAGTTTACATGGTTCGGGAGGTTCACCCCTCCACTTT	-	TRBV28	TRBJ1-6	-
CASSRLDSSLSYEQYF	TGTGCCAGCAGTCGCCTGGACTCCTCCCTATCCTACGAGCAGTACTTC	-	TRBV2	TRBJ2-7	-
CASSEWQGAEKLFF	TGTGCCAGCAGTGAATGGCAGGGGGCTGAAAAACTGTTTTTT	-	TRBV6-1	TRBJ1-4	TRBD1
CASSSPDRKGNTIYF	TGTGCCAGCAGCTCGCCGGACAGGAAGGGAAACACCATATATTTT	-	TRBV7-9	TRBJ1-3	TRBD1
CASSLARVRTDTQYF	TGTGCCAGCAGCTTAGCCCGGGTTCGCACAGATACGCAGTATTTT	-	TRBV7-8	TRBJ2-3	-
CASNPRTVNEAFF	TGTGCCAGCAATCCTAGGACAGTGAATGAAGCTTTCTTT	-	TRBV2	TRBJ1-1	-
CASSFFESSYEQYF	TGCGCCAGCAGCTTTTTTGAGAGTTCCTACGAGCAGTACTTC	few	TRBV5-1	TRBJ2-7	-
CASSPGQGRYGYTF	TGTGCCAGCAGCCCTGGACAGGGGCGCTATGGCTACACCTTC	few	TRBV6-5	TRBJ1-2	TRBD1
CASSVNRDRVWETQYF	TGTGCCAGCAGCGTCAACCGGGACAGGGTCTGGGAGACCCAGTACTTC	-	TRBV5-5	TRBJ2-5	TRBD1
CASSSGTRTDTQYF	TGTGCCAGCAGTTCCGGGACTAGGACAGATACGCAGTATTTT	-	TRBV7-9	TRBJ2-3	TRBD2
CASSLAGIQYF	TGTGCCAGCAGCTTAGCCGGCATTCAGTACTTC	-	TRBV7-8	TRBJ2-4	-
CASSQDTGTSGNTIYF	TGCGCCAGCAGCCAAGATACGGGTACTTCCGGAAACACCATATATTTT	-	TRBV4-1	TRBJ1-3	-
CASSLGFNRGMEYF	TGCGCCAGCAGCTTGGGATTTAACAGGGGAATGGAGTACTTC	-	TRBV5-1	TRBJ2-7	TRBD1
CASSLGLGSNTGELFF	TGTGCCAGCAGCTTAGGTCTAGGGTCGAACACCGGGGAGCTGTTTTTT	-	TRBV7-6	TRBJ2-2	-
CASSQPSTGNTEAFF	TGTGCCAGCAGCCAACCCTCTACAGGGAACACTGAAGCTTTCTTT	-	TRBV14	TRBJ1-1	-
CASSPRTGDHNEQFF	TGTGCCAGCTCACCAAGGACAGGGGACCACAATGAGCAGTTCTTC	-	TRBV18	TRBJ2-1	TRBD1
CASSLQKGGYEQYF	TGTGCCAGTAGTCTCCAAAAGGGTGGCTACGAGCAGTACTTC	-	TRBV19	TRBJ2-7	-
CASSQGGAMGVNGELFF	TGTGCCAGCAGCCAAGGAGGGGCTATGGGAGTTAACGGGGAGCTGTTTTTT	-	TRBV5-4	TRBJ2-2	-
CASRTNTEAFF	TGTGCCAGCAGGACCAACACTGAAGCTTTCTTT	-	TRBV2	TRBJ1-1	-
CASSQEPEETQYF	TGTGCCAGCAGCCAAGAGCCCGAAGAGACCCAGTACTTC	-	TRBV4-2	TRBJ2-5	-
CASSIRTSGRDDYEQFF	TGTGCCAGTAGTATCCGCACTAGCGGGAGGGACGATTATGAGCAGTTCTTC	-	TRBV19	TRBJ2-1	TRBD2
CASSVIDFGLNEQFF	TGTGCCAGCAGCGTAATCGATTTCGGGTTAAATGAGCAGTTCTTC	-	TRBV9	TRBJ2-1	-
CASSLARDRDTEAFF	TGCGCCAGCAGCTTGGCCCGGGACAGGGACACTGAAGCTTTCTTT	-	TRBV5-1	TRBJ1-1	TRBD1
CASSLSSYEQYF	TGTGCCAGCAGCCTCTCCTCCTACGAGCAGTACTTC	once	TRBV6-6	TRBJ2-7	-
CASSLVASGQGAQYF	TGCGCCAGCAGCTTGGTGGCTAGCGGCCAGGGGGCCCAGTACTTC	few	TRBV5-1	TRBJ2-5	-
CASSPQGNNYEQYF	TGCGCCAGCAGCCCCCAGGGGAACAACTACGAGCAGTACTTC	-	TRBV10-2	TRBJ2-7	-
CASSEAGLPGRLTDTQYF	TGTGCCAGCAGTGAAGCGGGTCTTCCCGGGCGCCTCACAGATACGCAGTATTTT	-	TRBV6-1	TRBJ2-3	-
CAWSPGRGYEQYF	TGTGCCTGGAGCCCCGGACGGGGCTACGAGCAGTACTTC	-	TRBV30	TRBJ2-7	-
CASSLRDPTDTQYF	TGTGCCAGCAGTCTCCGGGACCCAACGGATACGCAGTATTTT	-	TRBV6-1	TRBJ2-3	-
CAWDPGLAGGPDTQYF	TGTGCCTGGGACCCGGGACTAGCGGGAGGGCCAGATACGCAGTATTTT	once	TRBV30	TRBJ2-3	TRBD2
CASRESGSTYNEQFF	TGTGCCAGCAGAGAAAGCGGGAGTACTTACAATGAGCAGTTCTTC	-	TRBV9	TRBJ2-1	TRBD2
CASSLQGSSGEAFF	TGCGCCAGCAGTTTACAGGGATCTTCTGGGGAAGCTTTCTTT	-	TRBV5-1	TRBJ1-1	-
CASCGDTSYNEQFF	TGCGCCAGCTGCGGGGATACTTCCTACAATGAGCAGTTCTTC	-	TRBV5-1	TRBJ2-1	-
CASSLSGRGSYNEQFF	TGTGCCAGCAGTTTATCCGGGAGAGGTTCCTACAATGAGCAGTTCTTC	-	TRBV28	TRBJ2-1	-
CASSLAPESTDTQYF	TGCGCCAGCAGCCTGGCTCCGGAGAGCACAGATACGCAGTATTTT	once	TRBV5-1	TRBJ2-3	-
CASRIGLGGDTQYF	TGCGCCAGCAGAATCGGACTTGGTGGAGATACGCAGTATTTT	-	TRBV5-1	TRBJ2-3	-
CASSPSLGAGTEAFF	TGTGCCAGCAGCCCCTCATTAGGGGCAGGGACTGAAGCTTTCTTT	-	TRBV7-8	TRBJ1-1	-
CASSPQRTGVPDTQYF	TGTGCCAGCAGCCCCCAGAGGACAGGGGTCCCAGATACGCAGTATTTT	-	TRBV7-9	TRBJ2-3	TRBD1
CASSLGFLGEQYF	TGTGCCAGCAGCTTAGGATTCCTCGGAGAGCAGTACTTC	-	TRBV7-3	TRBJ2-7	-
CASSLTGGYQPQHF	TGTGCCAGCAGCTTAACTGGCGGGTATCAGCCCCAGCATTTT	few	TRBV7-9	TRBJ1-5	-
CASSTAETGNSPLHF	TGTGCCAGCTCCACCGCGGAGACCGGTAATTCACCCCTCCACTTT	-	TRBV18	TRBJ1-6	-
CASGLAEAEAFF	TGTGCTAGTGGTTTGGCAGAGGCTGAAGCTTTCTTT	once	TRBV12-5	TRBJ1-1	-
CASSLSEETEAFF	TGTGCCAGCAGCCTTAGCGAGGAGACTGAAGCTTTCTTT	-	TRBV7-2	TRBJ1-1	-
CASSLGLGLAAYEQFF	TGTGCCAGCAGTTTGGGTTTAGGACTAGCGGCCTATGAGCAGTTCTTC	-	TRBV6-6	TRBJ2-1	TRBD2
CASSPGTGGNYGYTF	TGTGCCAGCAGCCCCGGGACAGGGGGGAACTATGGCTACACCTTC	-	TRBV7-3	TRBJ1-2	TRBD1
CASSTPGGGSNQPQHF	TGTGCCAGTAGTACCCCAGGGGGAGGGAGCAATCAGCCCCAGCATTTT	-	TRBV19	TRBJ1-5	TRBD1
CASSPGQGQDGYTF	TGTGCCAGCTCACCGGGACAGGGCCAGGATGGCTACACCTTC	-	TRBV18	TRBJ1-2	TRBD1
CASQGATYEQYF	TGTGCCTCCCAGGGGGCGACCTACGAGCAGTACTTC	-	TRBV30	TRBJ2-7	TRBD1